A single sample gave rise to the 27 T cell receptor beta chains below, sequenced in a study of T cell changes during pregnancy in multiple sclerosis. The assay was immunoSEQ multiplex PCR, and TCRdb's table has in-frame clones only and misses some. The sample holds some 50,000 clones, about 91% seen once. This material consisted of peripheral blood, taken after pregnancy. The receptor source for this set is a female donor with multiple sclerosis, enrolled in a pregnancy study.

The chain recombines TRBV19 with TRBJ1-2; 8 bases map to TRBD1. Germline CDR1 LNHDA, CDR2 SQIVND (reference sequence). V lost 11 bases, J lost 2 bases, and 13 bases stayed unmatched. CDR3 length: 15 amino acids. CDR3 in DNA: TGTGCCGTCAGGGACGAGGACAGGGACAACTATGGCTACACCTTC. Translating gives CAVRDEDRDNYGYTF.

The chain employs TRBV5-1 and TRBJ1-6, with a possible D match to TRBD1 (6 bases). Germline CDR1 SGHRS, CDR2 YFSETQ. Trimming took off 6 bases at V and 10 bases at J, with 23 bases between the two ends. This CDR3 comprises 16 residues. CDR3 DNA sequence: TGCGCCAGCACCCTTCGACAGGTTGGTGGGGACTCACCCCTCCACTTT. Its translation: CASTLRQVGGDSPLHF.

The V gene is TRBV4-3, the J gene TRBJ1-2; D uncertain. Germline V gene sequence: CDR1 LGHNA, CDR2 YSLEER. This CDR3 has 15 residues. Trimming removed 0 bases at V and 4 bases at J, with 12 bases between. The CDR3 nucleotides read TGCGCCAGCAGCCAAGATGTTACAGTTCCCTATGGCTACACCTTC. This translates into CASSQDVTVPYGYTF.

This rearrangement joins TRBV7-3 to TRBJ1-2, with 7 bases fitting TRBD1. CDR3 length: 13 amino acids. V lost 3 bases and J lost 6; bases outside the gene matches: 4. Looked up from germline, CDR1 is SGHTA and CDR2 is FQGTGA. The CDR3 sequence is CASSFDRADGYTF. The CDR3 coding sequence is TGTGCCAGCAGCTTTGACAGGGCCGATGGCTACACCTTC. The full variable domain, with the rest looked up from reference TRBV7-3 and TRBJ1-2, is GAGVSQTPSNKVTEKGKYVELRCDPISGHTALYWYRQSLGQGPEFLIYFQGTGAADDSGLPNDRFFAVRPEGSVSTLKIQRTERGDSAVYLCASSFDRADGYTFGSGTRLTVV.

The rearrangement links TRBV19 to TRBJ2-1; 8 bases agree with TRBD2. The CDR3 has 19 residues. V shed 5 bases, J shed 3 bases, and the junction held 18 bases outside the gene matches. The germline gives CDR1 LNHDA, CDR2 SQIVND (reference sequence). The CDR3 loop is CASSPLAGGPLPDYNEQFF. CDR3 DNA sequence: TGTGCCAGTAGTCCGCTCGCGGGGGGTCCCCTTCCGGACTACAATGAGCAGTTCTTC.

V is TRBV6-5 and J is TRBJ1-2; 8 bases line up with TRBD1. The germline gives CDR1 MNHEY, CDR2 SVGAGI. V lost 2 bases, J lost 2 bases, and 4 bases stayed unmatched. The CDR3 contains 15 residues. The CDR3 nucleotides are TGTGCCAGCAGTTACCGGGACAGGAGGAACTATGGCTACACCTTC. It is translated as CASSYRDRRNYGYTF.

The chain carries TRBV2 and TRBJ2-2; the match to TRBD1 covers 7 bases. Germline V lookup: CDR1 SNHLY, CDR2 FYNNEI. V trimming: 10 bases; J trimming: 3 bases; junction bases outside the gene matches: 14. The CDR3 length is 16 residues. For the CDR3, the DNA is TGTGCCACCGAACTACTAGACAGGGTGGACACCGGGGAGCTGTTTTTT. Its translation: CATELLDRVDTGELFF.

This sequence joins TRBV4-3 and TRBJ2-7, with D perhaps TRBD2 (5 bases). The germline V gene has CDR1 LGHNA and CDR2 YSLEER. This CDR3 has 13 residues. V dropped 0 bases and J dropped 7 bases, with 10 bases sitting between them. CDR3 loop: CASSQDTSGEQYF. In DNA form, the CDR3 reads TGCGCCAGCAGCCAAGATACGTCGGGGGAGCAGTACTTC.

V is TRBV6-1 and J is TRBJ2-4; possible D gene TRBD2, 6 bases. The germline V and J ends were trimmed by 3 bases and 7 bases, with 13 bases remaining between them. The germline gives CDR1 MNHNS, CDR2 SASEGT. The CDR3 has 14 residues. The CDR3 DNA follows: TGTGCCAGCAGTGATCGTGATCGGGGGAACATTCAGTACTTC. It encodes CASSDRDRGNIQYF.

The V and J genes are TRBV19 and TRBJ2-3; 11 bases map to TRBD2. V lost 7 bases, J lost 2 bases, and 8 bases stayed unmatched. Germline lookup yields CDR1 LNHDA and CDR2 SQIVND (reference sequence). CDR3 length: 16 amino acids. CDR3 in amino acids: CASKAGTSGFTDTQYF. The CDR3 DNA reads TGTGCCAGTAAAGCCGGGACTAGCGGCTTCACAGATACGCAGTATTTT.

The chain couples TRBV19 to TRBJ1-1, with D possibly matching TRBD1 (6 bases). Trimming pared 7 bases from V and 2 bases from J, leaving 11 bases between. Germline V gene data show CDR1 as LNHDA and CDR2 as SQIVND (reference sequence). The length of the CDR3 is 13 residues. CDR3 protein: CASNRQANTEAFF. The CDR3 nucleotides read TGTGCCAGTAACCGACAGGCTAACACTGAAGCTTTCTTT. Supplemented by reference TRBV19 and TRBJ1-1, the full variable domain reads DGGITQSPKYLFRKEGQNVTLSCEQNLNHDAMYWYRQDPGQGLRLIYYSQIVNDFQKGDIAEGYSVSREKKESFPLTVTSAQKNPTAFYLCASNRQANTEAFFGQGTRLTVV.

CDR3 loop: CASSFLQGRAEAFF. In DNA form, the CDR3 reads TGTGCCAGCAGCTTTCTACAGGGTAGGGCTGAAGCTTTCTTT. The chain recombines TRBV5-6 with TRBJ1-1; TRBD1 might be the D (6 bases). Looked up from germline, CDR1 is SGHDT and CDR2 is YYEEEE. V was shortened by 2 bases and J by 6 bases, with 14 bases between the two germline ends. The CDR3 has 14 amino acids.

J is TRBJ1-5 and V is TRBV21-1; the table's D call TRBD1 went unverified against the DNA. TRBV21-1 is assigned pseudogene status. This CDR3 contains 19 residues. This CDR3 is CASTLISTGGLPVDQPQHF. CDR3 nucleotides: TGTGCCAGCACCTTGATATCTACAGGGGGGCTCCCGGTCGATCAGCCCCAGCATTTT.

The chain recombines TRBV12-5 with TRBJ2-3, with 8 bases matching TRBD2. V lost 1 base, J lost 1 base, and 1 base stayed unmatched. The CDR3 totals 15 residues. Germline CDR1 and CDR2: LGHNT and FRNRAP. This CDR3 reads CASGLDGGGTDTQYF. The CDR3 bases are TGTGCTAGTGGTTTGGACGGGGGGGGCACAGATACGCAGTATTTT.

The CDR3 loop reads CASSMFPGGTYNEQFF. The CDR3 DNA sequence: TGTGCCAGCAGCATGTTTCCGGGGGGCACCTACAATGAGCAGTTCTTC. The J gene is TRBJ2-1, the V gene TRBV13; a weak D match, TRBD2 (7 bases). The CDR3 is 16 residues long. From germline, CDR1 is PRHDT and CDR2 FYEKMQ (reference sequence). Deletions cut 5 bases from V and 2 bases from J, with 16 bases between.

The V gene is TRBV7-2, the J gene TRBJ1-2, with D hard to call. In germline, CDR1 is SGHTA, CDR2 FQGNSA. V gave up 5 bases and J gave up 1 base, with 11 bases separating them. The CDR3 runs 14 residues. The CDR3 DNA reads TGTGCCAGCAGCCTGCGGGTCGTTAACTATGGCTACACCTTC. Residues: CASSLRVVNYGYTF.

V gene TRBV7-6 combines with J gene TRBJ2-1; D possibly corresponds to TRBD2 (6 bases). CDR1 SGHVS and CDR2 FNYEAQ come from the germline V gene. V was cut by 4 bases and J by 0 bases, with 13 bases left in between. CDR3 size: 16 residues. The CDR3 spells CASSSPGGPSYNEQFF. The CDR3 bases are TGTGCCAGCAGCTCTCCCGGGGGACCCTCCTACAATGAGCAGTTCTTC.

This chain uses TRBV5-1 with TRBJ1-1; TRBD1 aligns across 8 bases. The ends lost 0 bases at V and 8 bases at J; junction bases unmatched: 0. Germline assignment: CDR1 SGHRS and CDR2 YFSETQ. The CDR3 is made up of 12 amino acids. Written as DNA, the CDR3 is TGCGCCAGCAGCTTGGGGACAGGGGAAGCTTTCTTT. It translates to CASSLGTGEAFF.

J is TRBJ2-1 and V is TRBV5-4; 9 bases line up with TRBD2. CDR1 is SGHNT and CDR2 is YYREEE in the germline V gene (reference sequence). Trimming removed 4 bases from V and 4 bases from J; junction bases left unmatched: 6. The CDR3 has 15 amino acids. The CDR3 is CASSPGSGGYNEQFF. The CDR3 DNA reads as TGTGCCAGCAGCCCGGGTAGCGGGGGATACAATGAGCAGTTCTTC.

The chain is built from TRBV7-2 and TRBJ2-6, with a weak D call TRBD1 (6 bases). The CDR3 totals 14 residues. Germline CDR1 reads SGHTA; CDR2 reads FQGNSA. V was trimmed by 1 base and J by 5 bases, leaving 6 bases between them. CDR3 region: CASSLGDRANVLTF. The DNA for the CDR3 is TGTGCCAGCAGCTTAGGGGACAGGGCCAACGTCCTGACTTTC. The complete variable domain, with remaining parts taken from reference TRBV7-2 and TRBJ2-6, reads GAGVSQSPSNKVTEKGKDVELRCDPISGHTALYWYRQSLGQGLEFLIYFQGNSAPDKSGLPSDRFSAERTGGSVSTLTIQRTQQEDSAVYLCASSLGDRANVLTFGAGSRLTVL.

The J gene is TRBJ1-1, the V gene TRBV5-8; D possibly corresponds to TRBD1 (5 bases). The CDR3 spans 19 residues. CDR1 is SGHTS and CDR2 is YDEGEE in the germline V gene. V lost 0 bases and J lost 1, with 22 bases in between. The CDR3 DNA sequence: TGTGCCAGCAGCTTGGGGACACGGGGTATGGGGGGTCGGAACACTGAAGCTTTCTTT. It is translated as CASSLGTRGMGGRNTEAFF.

The rearrangement uses TRBV5-1 and TRBJ2-7; D not certain. Germline CDR1 SGHRS, CDR2 YFSETQ. Deletions cut 0 bases from V and 0 bases from J, with 13 bases between. CDR3 length: 16 amino acids. The CDR3 DNA follows: TGCGCCAGCAGCTTGGTTCGGGTAACCAGCTCCTACGAGCAGTACTTC. Residues: CASSLVRVTSSYEQYF.

The chain couples TRBV4-2 to TRBJ2-7, with a tentative D call TRBD1 (5 bases). This CDR3 has 15 amino acids. Trimming left V 0 bases short and J 2 bases short, with 11 bases between. Germline CDR1 is LGHNA and CDR2 is YNFKEQ. Here the CDR3 DNA reads TGTGCCAGCAGCCAAGATAGGACAAAAACCTACGAGCAGTACTTC. This sequence encodes CASSQDRTKTYEQYF.

The rearrangement links TRBV9 to TRBJ2-7; D ambiguous. Trimming left V 1 base short and J 1 base short, with 6 bases between. Germline loops: CDR1 SGDLS, CDR2 YYNGEE. There are 13 residues in the CDR3. CDR3 DNA: TGTGCCAGCAGCGTAACTGATTCCTACGAGCAGTACTTC. The encoded protein is CASSVTDSYEQYF.

CDR3 protein: CASSQGIRGLGLSEKLFF. The DNA for the CDR3 is TGTGCCAGCAGCCAAGGGATCAGGGGGCTAGGTTTAAGTGAAAAACTGTTTTTT. V gene TRBV4-2 combines with J gene TRBJ1-4; 8 bases are shared with TRBD1. The CDR3 loop spans 18 amino acids. The germline gives CDR1 LGHNA, CDR2 YNFKEQ. Trimming cost V 1 base and J 7 bases; bases outside gene matches: 14.

The genes are TRBV4-1 and TRBJ2-7; no firm D call. V gave up 1 base and J gave up 0 bases, with 7 bases separating them. This CDR3 comprises 14 residues. Germline V gene sequence: CDR1 MGHRA, CDR2 YSYEKL. The CDR3 bases are TGCGCCAGCAGCCAAGCCTCCAGCTCCTACGAGCAGTACTTC. It codes for CASSQASSSYEQYF.

The table lists this clone with a count of one. The chain recombines TRBV6-5 with TRBJ2-7; 10 positions agree with TRBD2. This CDR3 is 16 amino acids long. Unmatched junction bases numbered 6, after V lost 2 bases and J lost 2 bases. Germline values: CDR1 MNHEY, CDR2 SVGAGI. The CDR3 spells CASSYDRSGGAYEQYF. In nucleotides, the CDR3 is TGTGCCAGCAGTTACGACCGGAGCGGGGGGGCCTACGAGCAGTACTTC.